This T cell receptor (beta chain) originates from a study of T cell responses to AZD1222 COVID-19 vaccine (dated by TCRdb to the early 2020s). Background for the entire study: AZD1222 recipients whose second dose came at about 4 weeks and those whose second dose came at about 12 weeks were combined into one group, since spike-specific TCR depth and breadth did not differ between the two schedules. Enrollment into the trials was organized by age into subgroups of 18-55, 56-69 and 70-plus years, and those subgroups contained about 160, 30 and 59 TCR-sequenced participants, respectively. A total of 230 to 250 trial participants underwent TCR sequencing, of whom about 200 had received two doses of AZD1222 and some 25 had received two doses of the MenACWY control vaccine. Results and caveats for the whole study, not just this receptor: The whole spike protein was spanned by vaccine-associated CD4 TCRs, and dominant responses were seen in regions 160-218 and 743-854. Because no day 14 peak-response samples were available, repertoires were characterized only after the peak T cell response. Participants were mostly white British, with more females than males. The authors suggested clonal diversity may have been underestimated. Conclusions about previously exposed vaccinees were limited because only a handful of AZD1222 recipients were SARS-CoV-2 seropositive at baseline. The 56-69-year group was small, and its depth increase did not reach significance, likely because of low power. After two AZD1222 doses, both the breadth and the depth of spike-specific TCRs were significantly higher than at day 0 and than in MenACWY recipients. Nearly half of unique spike-specific TCRs reportedly recognized epitopes outside regions mutated in the B.1.351 and B.1.1.7 variants.

Measured from the cysteine to the phenylalanine, the CDR3 is 13 residues long. Solely the CDR3 DNA is kept, with 39 bases framed from the first base. V and J are truncated by 0 bases and 4 bases respectively, leaving an intervening sequence of 4 bases. The sample's time point, from its label and the paper: baseline before first vaccination. Vaccinee samples were obtained from the UK trials COV001 and COV002, which included a single-blind randomized controlled phase 2/3 trial of AZD1222 (ChAdOx1 nCoV-19) in healthy adults. For TCRbeta chain sequencing, PBMC samples were collected from trial participants at day 0 and at day 28 after the second dose. Concerning this clone: Its antigen remains unidentified. Per-base quality was not reported, and no clone a single base away is much larger than it. The same CDR3 is also encoded by other DNA sequences in this sample.

The CDR3 regions of human TCRbeta chains were subjected to immunosequencing. As for the original processing: TCRs in the repertoires were compared against a reference library of SARS-CoV-2-specific TCRs that had been generated with the MIRA antigen-specificity platform. Breadth was defined as the fraction of unique TCRs that were SARS-CoV-2-associated, and depth was defined as the fraction of total T cells that were SARS-CoV-2-associated. Using the MIRA data, every spike-specific TCR was mapped to the spike region that the TCR reacted to and assigned to either a CD4 or a CD8 class. Log10-transformed breadth and depth values were compared by one-way ANOVA with Sidak's multiple comparisons tests. TCRdb took this table from immuneACCESS and kept in-frame rearrangements with V and J called. Such tables lack part of the clones; where checked against another copy, unresolved V genes explain under half of the gap, and the rest is unexplained. That table gives V, J and clone size, and the DNA gave D and trimming. The sample table holds tens of thousands of clones, of which approximately 86% were seen once. Together, the top ten hold just under 6.5% of the sample.

The sequence was obtained from an adult in good health. The V and J genes are TRBV12-3 or TRBV12-4 and TRBJ1-5; the D gene is unclear. Sequencing was performed on peripheral blood, taken on day 0 of AZD1222 vaccination. The CDR3 protein: CASSLAGNQPQHF. The DNA sequence follows: TGTGCCAGCAGTTTAGCGGGGAATCAGCCCCAGCATTTT.